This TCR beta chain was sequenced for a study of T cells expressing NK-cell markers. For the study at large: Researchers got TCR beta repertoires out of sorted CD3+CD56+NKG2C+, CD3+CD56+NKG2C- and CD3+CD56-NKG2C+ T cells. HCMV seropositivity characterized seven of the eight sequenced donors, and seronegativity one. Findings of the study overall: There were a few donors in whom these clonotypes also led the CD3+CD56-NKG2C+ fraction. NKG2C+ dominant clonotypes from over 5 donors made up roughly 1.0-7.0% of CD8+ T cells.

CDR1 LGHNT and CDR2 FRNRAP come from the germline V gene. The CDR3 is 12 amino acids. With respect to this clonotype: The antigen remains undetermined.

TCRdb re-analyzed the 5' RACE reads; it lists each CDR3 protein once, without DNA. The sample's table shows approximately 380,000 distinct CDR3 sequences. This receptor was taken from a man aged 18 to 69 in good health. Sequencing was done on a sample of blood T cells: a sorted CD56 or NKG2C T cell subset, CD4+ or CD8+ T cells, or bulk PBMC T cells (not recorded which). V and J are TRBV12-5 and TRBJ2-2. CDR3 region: CASGSGTGELFF.